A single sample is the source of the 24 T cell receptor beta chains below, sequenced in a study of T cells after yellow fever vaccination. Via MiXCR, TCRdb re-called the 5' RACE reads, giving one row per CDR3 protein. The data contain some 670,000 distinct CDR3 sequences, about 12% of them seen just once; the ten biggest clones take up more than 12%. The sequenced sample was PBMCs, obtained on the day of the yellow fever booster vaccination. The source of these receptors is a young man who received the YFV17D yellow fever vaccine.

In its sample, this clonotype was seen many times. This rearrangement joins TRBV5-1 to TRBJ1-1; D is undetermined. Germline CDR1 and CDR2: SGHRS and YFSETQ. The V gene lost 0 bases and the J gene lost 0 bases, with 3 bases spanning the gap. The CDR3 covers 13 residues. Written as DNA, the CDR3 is TGCGCCAGCAGCTTGGCTGTGAACACTGAAGCTTTCTTT. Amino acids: CASSLAVNTEAFF.

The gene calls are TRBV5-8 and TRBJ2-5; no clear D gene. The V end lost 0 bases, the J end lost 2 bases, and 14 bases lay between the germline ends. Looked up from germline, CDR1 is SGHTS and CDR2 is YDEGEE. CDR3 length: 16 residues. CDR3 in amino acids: CASSLGFGRLQETQYF. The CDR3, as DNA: TGTGCCAGCAGCTTGGGGTTCGGACGCCTACAAGAGACCCAGTACTTC. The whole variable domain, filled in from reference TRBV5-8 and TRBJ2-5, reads EAGVTQSPTHLIKTRGQQATLRCSPISGHTSVYWYQQALGLGLQFLLWYDEGEERNRGNFPPRFSGRQFPNYSSELNVNALELEDSALYLCASSLGFGRLQETQYFGPGTRLLVL.

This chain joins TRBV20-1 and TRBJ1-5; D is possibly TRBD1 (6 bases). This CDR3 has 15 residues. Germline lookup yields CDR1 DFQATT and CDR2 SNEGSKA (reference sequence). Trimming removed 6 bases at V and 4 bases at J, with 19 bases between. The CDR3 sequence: CSAENRALGNQPQHF. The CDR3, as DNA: TGCAGTGCCGAGAACAGGGCTTTAGGGAATCAGCCCCAGCATTTT.

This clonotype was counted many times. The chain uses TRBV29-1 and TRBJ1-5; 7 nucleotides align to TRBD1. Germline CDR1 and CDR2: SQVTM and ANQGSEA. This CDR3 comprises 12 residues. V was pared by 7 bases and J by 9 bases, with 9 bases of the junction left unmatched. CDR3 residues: CSGKTGHRPQHF. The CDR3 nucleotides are TGCAGCGGAAAGACAGGGCACCGGCCCCAGCATTTT.

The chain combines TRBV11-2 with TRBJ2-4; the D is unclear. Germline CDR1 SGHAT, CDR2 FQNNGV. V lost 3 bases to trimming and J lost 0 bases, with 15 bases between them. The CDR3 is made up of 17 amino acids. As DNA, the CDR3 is TGTGCCAGCAGCTTTCAACGCACCCCCCTAGCCAAAAACATTCAGTACTTC. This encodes CASSFQRTPLAKNIQYF.

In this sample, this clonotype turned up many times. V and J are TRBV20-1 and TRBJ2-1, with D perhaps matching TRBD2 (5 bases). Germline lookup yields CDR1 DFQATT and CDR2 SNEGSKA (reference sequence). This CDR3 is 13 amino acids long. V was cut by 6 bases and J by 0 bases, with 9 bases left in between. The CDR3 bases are TGCAGTGCCCGAACTAGCTCCTACAATGAGCAGTTCTTC. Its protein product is CSARTSSYNEQFF.

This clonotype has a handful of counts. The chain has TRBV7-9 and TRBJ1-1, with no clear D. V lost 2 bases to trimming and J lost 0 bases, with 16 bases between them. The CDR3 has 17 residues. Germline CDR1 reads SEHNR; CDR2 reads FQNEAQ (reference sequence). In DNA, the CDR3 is TGTGCCAGCAGCTTACAGACTTACTCAGTGCTGAACACTGAAGCTTTCTTT. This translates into CASSLQTYSVLNTEAFF.

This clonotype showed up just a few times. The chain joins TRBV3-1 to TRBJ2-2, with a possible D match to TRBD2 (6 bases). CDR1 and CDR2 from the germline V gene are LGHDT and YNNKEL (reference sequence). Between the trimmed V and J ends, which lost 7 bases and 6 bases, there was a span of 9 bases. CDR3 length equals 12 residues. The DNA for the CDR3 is TGTGCCAGCATGCGGGGAGCCGGGGAGCTGTTTTTT. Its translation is CASMRGAGELFF.

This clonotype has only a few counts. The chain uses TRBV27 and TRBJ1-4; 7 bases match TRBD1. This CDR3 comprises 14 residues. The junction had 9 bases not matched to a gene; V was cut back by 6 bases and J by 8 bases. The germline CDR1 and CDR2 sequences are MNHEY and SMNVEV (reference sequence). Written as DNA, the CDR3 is TGTGCCAGCAGATTCCACAGGGGAGACGAAAAACTGTTTTTT. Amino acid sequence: CASRFHRGDEKLFF.

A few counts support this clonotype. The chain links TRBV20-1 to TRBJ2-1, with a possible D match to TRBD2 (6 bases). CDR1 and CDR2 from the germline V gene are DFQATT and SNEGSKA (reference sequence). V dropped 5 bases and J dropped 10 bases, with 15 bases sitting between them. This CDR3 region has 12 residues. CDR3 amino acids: CSAGRDGLEQFF. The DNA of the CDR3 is TGCAGTGCTGGGCGGGATGGTTTAGAGCAGTTCTTC.

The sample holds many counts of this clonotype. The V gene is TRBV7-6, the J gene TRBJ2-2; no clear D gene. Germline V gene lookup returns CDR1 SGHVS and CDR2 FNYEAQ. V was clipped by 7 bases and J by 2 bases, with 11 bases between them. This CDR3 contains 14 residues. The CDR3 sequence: CASTRGINTGELFF. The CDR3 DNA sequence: TGTGCCAGCACTCGCGGAATCAACACCGGGGAGCTGTTTTTT.

CDR3 nucleotides: TGCCAAGGAGTGACAGGGGCTACAGATACGCAGTATTTT. As protein: CQGVTGATDTQYF. The chain is built from TRBV20-1 and TRBJ2-3; 8 bases map to TRBD1. Germline V lookup: CDR1 DFQATT, CDR2 SNEGSKA (reference sequence). The CDR3 runs to 13 residues.

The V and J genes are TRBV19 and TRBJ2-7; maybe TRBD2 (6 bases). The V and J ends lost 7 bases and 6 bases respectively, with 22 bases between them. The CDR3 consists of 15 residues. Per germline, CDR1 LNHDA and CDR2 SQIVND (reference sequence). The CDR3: CASTPRGGIRGEQYF. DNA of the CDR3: TGTGCCAGTACCCCGAGGGGCGGGATACGCGGCGAGCAGTACTTC.

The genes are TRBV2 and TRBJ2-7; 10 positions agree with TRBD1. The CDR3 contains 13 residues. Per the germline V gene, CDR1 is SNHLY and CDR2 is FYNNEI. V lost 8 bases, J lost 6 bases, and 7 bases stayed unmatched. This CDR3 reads CASSGTGVTEQYF. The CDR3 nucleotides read TGTGCCAGCTCCGGGACAGGGGTGACCGAGCAGTACTTC.

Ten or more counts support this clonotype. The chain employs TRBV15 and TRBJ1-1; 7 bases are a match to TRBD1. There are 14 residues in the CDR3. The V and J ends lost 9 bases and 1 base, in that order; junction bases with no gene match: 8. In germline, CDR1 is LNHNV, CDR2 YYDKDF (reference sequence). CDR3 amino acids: CATYRDRKNTEAFF. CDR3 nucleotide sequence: TGTGCCACATACAGGGACAGAAAGAACACTGAAGCTTTCTTT.

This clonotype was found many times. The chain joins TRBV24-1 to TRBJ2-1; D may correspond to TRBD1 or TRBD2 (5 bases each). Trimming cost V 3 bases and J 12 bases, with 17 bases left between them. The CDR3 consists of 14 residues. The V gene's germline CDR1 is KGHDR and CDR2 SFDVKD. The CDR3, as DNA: TGTGCCACCAGTGATGCAACGAACCCTGGGGGGCAGTTCTTC. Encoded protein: CATSDATNPGGQFF.

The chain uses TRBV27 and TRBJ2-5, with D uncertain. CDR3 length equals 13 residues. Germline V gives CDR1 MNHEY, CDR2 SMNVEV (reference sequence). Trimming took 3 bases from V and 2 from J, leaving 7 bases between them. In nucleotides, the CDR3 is TGTGCCAGCAGTTTTGCCAGACAAGAGACCCAGTACTTC. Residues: CASSFARQETQYF.

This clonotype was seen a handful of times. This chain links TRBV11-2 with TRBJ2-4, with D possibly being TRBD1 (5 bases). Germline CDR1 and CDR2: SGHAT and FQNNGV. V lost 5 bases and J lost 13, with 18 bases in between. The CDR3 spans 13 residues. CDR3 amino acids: CASSPGLGEPQYF. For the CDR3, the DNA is TGTGCCAGCAGCCCAGGGCTTGGCGAACCGCAGTACTTC.

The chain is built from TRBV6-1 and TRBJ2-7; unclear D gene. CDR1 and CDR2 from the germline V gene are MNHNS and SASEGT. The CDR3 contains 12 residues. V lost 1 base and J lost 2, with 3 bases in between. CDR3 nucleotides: TGTGCCAGCAGTGAAGAAACCTACGAGCAGTACTTC. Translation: CASSEETYEQYF.

The CDR3 DNA is TGTGCCAGCAGCATCGGGACTAGCGGGAGTGCCACAGATACGCAGTATTTT. Its protein is CASSIGTSGSATDTQYF. V is TRBV7-2 and J is TRBJ2-3; 14 bases map to TRBD2. V shed 5 bases and J 2 bases; nucleotides not matched to a gene: 6. CDR1 and CDR2 (germline): SGHTA, FQGNSA. There are 17 residues in the CDR3.

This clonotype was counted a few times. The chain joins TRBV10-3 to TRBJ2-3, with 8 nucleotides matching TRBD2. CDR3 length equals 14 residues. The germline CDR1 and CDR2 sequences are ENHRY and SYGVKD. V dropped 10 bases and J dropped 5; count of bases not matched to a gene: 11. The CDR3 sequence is CATEKGTREDTQYF. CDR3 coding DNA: TGTGCCACCGAAAAAGGGACTAGGGAAGATACGCAGTATTTT.

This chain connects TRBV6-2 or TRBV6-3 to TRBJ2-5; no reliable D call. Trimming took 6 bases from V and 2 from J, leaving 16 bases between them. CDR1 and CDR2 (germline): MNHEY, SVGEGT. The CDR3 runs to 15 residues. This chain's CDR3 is CASSFHQFLQETQYF. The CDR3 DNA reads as TGTGCCAGCAGCTTCCACCAGTTTCTTCAAGAGACCCAGTACTTC.

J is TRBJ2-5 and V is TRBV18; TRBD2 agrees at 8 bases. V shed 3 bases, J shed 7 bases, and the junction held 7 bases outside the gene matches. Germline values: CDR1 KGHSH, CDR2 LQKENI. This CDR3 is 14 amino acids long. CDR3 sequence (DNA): TGTGCCAGCTCACCGGGACTAGAGCCCGGGACCCAGTACTTC. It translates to CASSPGLEPGTQYF.

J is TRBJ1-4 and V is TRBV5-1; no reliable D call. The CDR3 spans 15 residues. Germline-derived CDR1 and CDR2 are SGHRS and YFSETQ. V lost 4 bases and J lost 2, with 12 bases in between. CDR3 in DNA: TGCGCCAGCAGCGTCGGCTCAACGACTAATGAAAAACTGTTTTTT. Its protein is CASSVGSTTNEKLFF.